This is a list of T cell receptor beta chains from one sample in a study of CD8 T cells in ankylosing spondylitis. MiXCR, applied by TCRdb to the 5' RACE reads, yields one record per CDR3 protein. The sample includes 200,000 to 300,000 distinct CDR3 sequences, 7.5% to 9.5% of them seen just once. Specimen: blood, either unsorted or a sorted T cell fraction (not recorded which). The source is a female donor with ankylosing spondylitis or in good health (not recorded which). CDR3s include the opening cysteine and the closing phenylalanine or tryptophan. D genes are given only for firm matches. Part of the rows lack a size; the others show once, few, many or a class for expanded clones.

CDR3nt,CDR3aa,j_gene,v_gene,d_gene,abundance
TGCAGCGTTGAGACCTTTACTAGCGGGAGGTTCACAGATACGCAGTATTTT,CSVETFTSGRFTDTQYF,TRBJ2-3,TRBV29-1,TRBD2,many
TGTGCCAGCAAGCCCGGGCCAGACTACGAGCAGTACTTC,CASKPGPDYEQYF,TRBJ2-7,TRBV12-3/TRBV12-4,.,many
TGTGCCAGTAGTATGGGGAGGGGAAGCTACAATGAGCAGTTCTTC,CASSMGRGSYNEQFF,TRBJ2-1,TRBV19,TRBD2,many
TGTGCCAGCTCGTCCGGGACAGCGTTAACCGGGGAGCTGTTTTTT,CASSSGTALTGELFF,TRBJ2-2,TRBV18,TRBD1,once
TGTGCCAGCGGATTTCAAATCCTCAGTAACACTGAAGCTTTCTTT,CASGFQILSNTEAFF,TRBJ1-1,TRBV12-3/TRBV12-4,.,many
TGTGCCAGCAGCTTATTCACTAGCGGAGAGACCCAGTACTTC,CASSLFTSGETQYF,TRBJ2-5,TRBV7-8,TRBD2,.
TGTGCCAGCTCACCTGATGTCTCCTACGAGCAGTACTTC,CASSPDVSYEQYF,TRBJ2-7,TRBV18,.,many
TGTGCCAGCAGCTCGGGACTAGCGGGAGGTCTTGTGGAGACCCAGTACTTC,CASSSGLAGGLVETQYF,TRBJ2-5,TRBV7-2,TRBD2,.
TGTGCCAGCAGCTTCGGGGACAGGGGCCCCTACGAGCAGTACTTC,CASSFGDRGPYEQYF,TRBJ2-7,TRBV7-9,TRBD1,few
TGCAGTGCCATTAAGACTCTCGGGGAGACCCAGTACTTC,CSAIKTLGETQYF,TRBJ2-5,TRBV20-1,.,many
TGTGCCAGCAGCCAAGAAGGAATGGCAGTCTTTAATTCACCCCTCCACTTT,CASSQEGMAVFNSPLHF,TRBJ1-6,TRBV4-2,.,many
TGTGTCAGCAGCCCGGGACAGGGGGGGGAGCAGTACTTC,CVSSPGQGGEQYF,TRBJ2-7,TRBV7-7,TRBD1,few
TGTGCCACCGGGGACAGTCGAGGGGGCACTGAAGCTTTCTTT,CATGDSRGGTEAFF,TRBJ1-1,TRBV10-3,TRBD1,many
TGTGCCAGCAGTCAGGGACAGGGCTTCACTGAAGCTTTCTTT,CASSQGQGFTEAFF,TRBJ1-1,TRBV12-3/TRBV12-4,TRBD1,.
TGTGCCAGCAGCTTAGGGCGGGGAGGGGTGGCAGATACGCAGTATTTT,CASSLGRGGVADTQYF,TRBJ2-3,TRBV7-2,TRBD2,many
TGCGCCAGCAGCTTGGGGGTAAACGGCCTAGCGGATATTCAGTACTTC,CASSLGVNGLADIQYF,TRBJ2-4,TRBV5-1,TRBD2,many
TGTGCCAGCACCCCAGAGGGGGGGCTCACCGGGGAGCTGTTTTTT,CASTPEGGLTGELFF,TRBJ2-2,TRBV12-3/TRBV12-4,.,.
TGTGCCAGCAGCTCTTACTCCTACGAGCAGTACTTC,CASSSYSYEQYF,TRBJ2-7,TRBV7-2,.,many
TGCGCCAGCAGCCAAGACAACAGGGAAAAGGGCTACACCTTC,CASSQDNREKGYTF,TRBJ1-2,TRBV4-3,.,many
TGCAGTTCACCGAGTCGGACTAGCGGGACTCTCAATGAGCAGTTCTTC,CSSPSRTSGTLNEQFF,TRBJ2-1,TRBV20-1,TRBD2,many
TGCAGTGCCGACCTCGGGCCACCCAATGAGCAGTTCTTC,CSADLGPPNEQFF,TRBJ2-1,TRBV20-1,.,many
TGTGCCAGCAGCCCGGGACAGGGAAGAGTCTACGAGCAGTACTTC,CASSPGQGRVYEQYF,TRBJ2-7,TRBV7-9,TRBD1,few
TGTGCCCACGAGGGGACCCAGTACTTC,CAHEGTQYF,TRBJ2-5,TRBV27,.,many
TGTGCCAGTACGGGTTACAATGAGCAGTTCTTC,CASTGYNEQFF,TRBJ2-1,TRBV19,.,many
TGCAGTGCTGGGGAAGAGAGCACAGATACGCAGTATTTT,CSAGEESTDTQYF,TRBJ2-3,TRBV20-1,.,.
TGTGCCAGCAGTCTTCCTCCCCCTCAAGAGACCCAGTACTTC,CASSLPPPQETQYF,TRBJ2-5,TRBV6-1,.,many
TGCGCCAGCAGCCAAGATCGAGGAACCCAGCCCCATTATGAGCAGTTCTTC,CASSQDRGTQPHYEQFF,TRBJ2-1,TRBV4-3,.,.
TGTGCCACCAGTGAGGGGCCGAACACCGGGGAGCTGTTTTTT,CATSEGPNTGELFF,TRBJ2-2,TRBV24-1,.,many
TGTGCCAGCAGACTGAACCAAGAGACCCAGTACTTC,CASRLNQETQYF,TRBJ2-5,TRBV12-3/TRBV12-4,.,many
TGTGCCATCAGTGGTAATAGCGATGAGCAGTTCTTC,CAISGNSDEQFF,TRBJ2-1,TRBV10-3,.,many
TGTGCCAGCAGTTTTGACGGGACAGCATCAGAGACCCAGTACTTC,CASSFDGTASETQYF,TRBJ2-5,TRBV12-3/TRBV12-4,TRBD1,many
TGTGCCAGCAGCCAACGGGCGGGGGTTTTGGTCTATGGCTACACCTTC,CASSQRAGVLVYGYTF,TRBJ1-2,TRBV14,.,few
TGTGCCAGCAGTTTCGAAACTAGCGGGAGTCGTACAGATACGCAGTATTTT,CASSFETSGSRTDTQYF,TRBJ2-3,TRBV12-3/TRBV12-4,TRBD2,many
TGCAGTGCTTCCCCTTCGCAGGGCCTTCAGCCCCAGCATTTT,CSASPSQGLQPQHF,TRBJ1-5,TRBV20-1,.,many
TGCAGTGCTAGACCTTGGGGGGGAGACACCGGGGAGCTGTTTTTT,CSARPWGGDTGELFF,TRBJ2-2,TRBV20-1,TRBD2,many
TGCAGCGTTGGTACTAGCGCGTCCTACGAGCAGTACTTC,CSVGTSASYEQYF,TRBJ2-7,TRBV29-1,TRBD2,many
TGTGCCAGCAGCGTACGACTGCTTAACACTGAAGCTTTCTTT,CASSVRLLNTEAFF,TRBJ1-1,TRBV7-2,.,many
TGTGCCAGCAGTGTCACGGAGACCCAGTACTTC,CASSVTETQYF,TRBJ2-5,TRBV2,.,many
TGTGCCAGTAGTATGCGGGTAGAGGAGACCCAGTACTTC,CASSMRVEETQYF,TRBJ2-5,TRBV19,.,few